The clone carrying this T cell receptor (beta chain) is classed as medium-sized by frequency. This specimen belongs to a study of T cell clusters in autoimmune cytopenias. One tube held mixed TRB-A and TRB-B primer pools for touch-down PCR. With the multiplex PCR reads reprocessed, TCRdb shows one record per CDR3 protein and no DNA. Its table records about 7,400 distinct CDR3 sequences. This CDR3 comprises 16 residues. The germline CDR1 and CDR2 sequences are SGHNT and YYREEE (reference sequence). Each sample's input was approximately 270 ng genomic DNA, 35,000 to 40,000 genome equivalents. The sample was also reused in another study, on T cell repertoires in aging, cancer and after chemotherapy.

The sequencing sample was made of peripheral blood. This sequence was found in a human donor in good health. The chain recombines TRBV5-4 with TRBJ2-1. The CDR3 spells CASSLGRVGQYNEQFF.